Listed below are T cell receptor beta chains from one sample, sequenced in a study of cytomegalovirus exposure and HLA in healthy donors. Using immunoSEQ multiplex PCR, the repertoire was profiled, and TCRdb retains in-frame clones only, with some absent. Among around 96,000 clones listed, more than 70% were seen once. The sequencing sample was made of PBMCs. The receptor set was obtained from a man younger than 35 in good health and CMV-seronegative. Each CDR3 is given with its conserved first and last residue. D genes are given only for firm matches. Clone size is given for some rows only: seen once, a few or many times, or a class if the clone is expanded.

CDR3 | DNA | D | J | size | V | length
CASQAGGNNNEQFF | TGCGCCAGCCAAGCGGGGGGGAATAACAATGAGCAGTTCTTC | TRBD2 | TRBJ2-1 | - | TRBV10-1 | 14
CASSLGGPHHYEQYF | TGTGCCAGCAGCTTGGGGGGGCCACACCATTACGAGCAGTACTTC | - | TRBJ2-7 | once | TRBV5-4 | 15
CASSPTVQETQYF | TGTGCCAGCAGTCCGACAGTACAAGAGACCCAGTACTTC | - | TRBJ2-5 | - | TRBV27 | 13
CASSLQISGNTIYF | TGTGCCAGTAGTCTACAGATCTCTGGAAACACCATATATTTT | - | TRBJ1-3 | once | TRBV19 | 14
CASSLDTSAYNEQFF | TGCGCCAGCAGCTTGGATACTAGTGCCTACAATGAGCAGTTCTTC | - | TRBJ2-1 | - | TRBV5-1 | 15
CASGWKREQFF | TGTGCCAGCGGCTGGAAGCGCGAGCAGTTCTTC | - | TRBJ2-1 | few | TRBV19 | 11
CASSKSRLGEQYF | TGTGCCAGCAGTAAGTCCAGGCTGGGCGAGCAGTACTTC | - | TRBJ2-7 | - | TRBV6-5 | 13
CASSPGGTGELFF | TGTGCCAGCAGTCCCGGGGGGACCGGGGAGCTGTTTTTT | TRBD2 | TRBJ2-2 | - | TRBV25-1 | 13
CASSAGLGEETQYF | TGTGCCAGCAGCGCTGGACTAGGTGAAGAGACCCAGTACTTC | TRBD2 | TRBJ2-5 | - | TRBV5-8 | 14
CASSIGGAKETQYF | TGTGCCAGCAGTATCGGGGGGGCCAAAGAGACCCAGTACTTC | TRBD2 | TRBJ2-5 | few | TRBV6-5 | 14
CSSSLASGRHNEKLFF | TGTTCCAGCAGCTTAGCGTCTGGCAGACACAATGAAAAACTGTTTTTT | - | TRBJ1-4 | - | TRBV7-9 | 16
CASSGGIPNTEAFF | TGCGCCAGCAGCGGCGGCATTCCGAACACTGAAGCTTTCTTT | - | TRBJ1-1 | few | TRBV5-1 | 14
CASSLRNREAEAFF | TGCGCCAGCAGCTTGCGGAACAGGGAAGCTGAAGCTTTCTTT | - | TRBJ1-1 | - | TRBV5-1 | 14
CASSPDWQGNYEQYF | TGTGCCAGCAGCCCAGATTGGCAGGGAAACTACGAGCAGTACTTC | - | TRBJ2-7 | - | TRBV9 | 15
CASSPGILNTEAFF | TGTGCCAGCAGCCCGGGGATTTTGAACACTGAAGCTTTCTTT | - | TRBJ1-1 | - | TRBV7-3 | 14
CASTGAYEQYF | TGTGCCAGCACGGGGGCCTACGAGCAGTACTTC | - | TRBJ2-7 | - | TRBV28 | 11
CASRTRGGNQPQHF | TGTGCCAGCAGGACAAGGGGAGGGAATCAGCCCCAGCATTTT | - | TRBJ1-5 | - | TRBV27 | 14
CASSPAQGWATEAFF | TGTGCCAGCTCACCAGCCCAGGGGTGGGCCACTGAAGCTTTCTTT | - | TRBJ1-1 | once | TRBV18 | 15
CASKQGVGTEAFF | TGTGCCAGCAAGCAGGGGGTGGGCACTGAAGCTTTCTTT | TRBD1 | TRBJ1-1 | - | TRBV6-5 | 13
CASSLRRGLYEQYF | TGTGCCAGCAGTCTCAGGCGGGGTTTGTACGAGCAGTACTTC | - | TRBJ2-7 | - | TRBV27 | 14
CASSVSGRGSYNEQFF | TGTGCCAGCAGCGTCTCCGGGAGGGGCTCATACAATGAGCAGTTCTTC | TRBD2 | TRBJ2-1 | - | TRBV13 | 16
CASSVNQGATDTQYF | TGTGCCAGCAGCGTAAATCAGGGGGCGACAGATACGCAGTATTTT | TRBD1 | TRBJ2-3 | - | TRBV7-8 | 15
CASSSGQGYYGYTF | TGTGCCAGCAGCTCGGGACAGGGTTACTATGGCTACACCTTC | TRBD1 | TRBJ1-2 | - | TRBV7-8 | 14
CASTRADRVNTEAFF | TGTGCCAGCACCCGAGCGGACAGGGTGAACACTGAAGCTTTCTTT | TRBD1 | TRBJ1-1 | few | TRBV6-9 | 15
CASSLTSGAGEQYF | TGCGCCAGCAGTCTGACTAGCGGGGCCGGCGAGCAGTACTTC | TRBD2 | TRBJ2-7 | - | TRBV4-1 | 14
CASSSGLDNEQFF | TGTGCCAGCAGCTCCGGACTAGACAATGAGCAGTTCTTC | TRBD2 | TRBJ2-1 | - | TRBV7-9 | 13
CASSRGASGGRGNEQFF | TGTGCCAGCAGCCGCGGGGCTAGCGGGGGCCGGGGGAATGAGCAGTTCTTC | TRBD2 | TRBJ2-1 | - | TRBV7-2 | 17
CASSEGAWESVQYF | TGTGCCAGCAGTGAAGGGGCCTGGGAGTCTGTGCAGTACTTC | - | TRBJ2-7 | - | TRBV6-1 | 14
CASSLGNTGGGTEAFF | TGCGCCAGCAGCTTGGGGAATACAGGGGGAGGAACTGAAGCTTTCTTT | TRBD1 | TRBJ1-1 | - | TRBV5-1 | 16
CASSSWTSANGELFF | TGTGCCAGCAGCTCGTGGACTAGCGCTAACGGGGAGCTGTTTTTT | TRBD2 | TRBJ2-2 | - | TRBV11-2 | 15
CASSEAISPGVAKNIQYF | TGTGCCAGCAGTGAAGCTATCTCCCCAGGGGTGGCCAAAAACATTCAGTACTTC | - | TRBJ2-4 | - | TRBV6-1 | 18
CATSREKWGDGEAGYTQYF | TGTGCCACCAGCAGAGAAAAGTGGGGAGACGGGGAAGCCGGTTATACGCAGTATTTT | - | TRBJ2-3 | - | TRBV15 | 19
CASSFSGGDQETQYF | TGTGCCAGCAGCTTTAGCGGGGGGGATCAGGAGACCCAGTACTTC | TRBD2 | TRBJ2-5 | - | TRBV7-3 | 15
CASSLVGGVGEKLFF | TGTGCCAGCAGCTTAGTTGGGGGGGTAGGGGAAAAACTGTTTTTT | - | TRBJ1-4 | once | TRBV7-9 | 15
CASRRTGGSEAFF | TGTGCCAGCCGTCGGACAGGGGGCTCTGAAGCTTTCTTT | TRBD1 | TRBJ1-1 | - | TRBV9 | 13
CASSPGQGNTEAFF | TGTGCCAGCAGTCCCGGACAGGGCAACACTGAAGCTTTCTTT | TRBD1 | TRBJ1-1 | - | TRBV6-1 | 14
CASSYSGEETQYF | TGTGCCAGCAGTTACTCAGGGGAAGAGACCCAGTACTTC | - | TRBJ2-5 | - | TRBV6-5 | 13
CSVSHMTDRSGNTIYF | TGCAGCGTTTCCCATATGACAGATCGCTCTGGAAACACCATATATTTT | - | TRBJ1-3 | - | TRBV29-1 | 16
CASSIGANNEQFF | TGTGCCAGTAGTATCGGTGCGAACAATGAGCAGTTCTTC | - | TRBJ2-1 | once | TRBV19 | 13
CASSLGSGFFLTDTQYF | TGTGCCAGCAGCTTAGGATCAGGCTTTTTCCTCACAGATACGCAGTATTTT | - | TRBJ2-3 | - | TRBV7-8 | 17
CAWSTVSGYNEQFF | TGTGCCTGGAGTACAGTTAGCGGTTACAATGAGCAGTTCTTC | - | TRBJ2-1 | - | TRBV30 | 14
CSAPTEETQYF | TGCAGTGCTCCCACAGAGGAGACCCAGTACTTC | - | TRBJ2-5 | - | TRBV20-1 | 11
CASSFLAEGYEQYF | TGTGCCAGCAGCTTCCTAGCGGAGGGCTACGAGCAGTACTTC | TRBD2 | TRBJ2-7 | - | TRBV5-4 | 14
CAGASEGTDTQYF | TGTGCCGGGGCTAGCGAGGGGACAGATACGCAGTATTTT | - | TRBJ2-3 | few | TRBV2 | 13
CASSPAGTGGSHGYTF | TGTGCCAGTAGTCCAGCCGGGACAGGGGGTTCTCATGGCTACACCTTC | TRBD1 | TRBJ1-2 | - | TRBV19 | 16
CSVVTGGTDTQYF | TGCAGCGTTGTAACAGGGGGCACAGATACGCAGTATTTT | TRBD1 | TRBJ2-3 | - | TRBV29-1 | 13
CASSSLWANYGYTF | TGTGCCAGCAGCTCCCTATGGGCCAACTATGGCTACACCTTC | - | TRBJ1-2 | - | TRBV28 | 14
CASSITGIGQETQYF | TGTGCCAGTAGTATTACAGGAATCGGGCAAGAGACCCAGTACTTC | - | TRBJ2-5 | - | TRBV19 | 15
CASSHRAGNEAFF | TGTGCCAGCAGCCACAGGGCTGGTAATGAAGCTTTCTTT | - | TRBJ1-1 | - | TRBV27 | 13
CASSFAETQYF | TGTGCCAGCAGTTTCGCGGAGACCCAGTACTTC | - | TRBJ2-5 | - | TRBV27 | 11
CSVGTGSGEKLFF | TGCAGCGTGGGGACAGGAAGTGGAGAAAAACTGTTTTTT | TRBD1 | TRBJ1-4 | - | TRBV29-1 | 13
CAISESGTSSNEQFF | TGTGCCATCAGTGAGTCGGGGACTAGCTCCAATGAGCAGTTCTTC | TRBD2 | TRBJ2-1 | - | TRBV10-3 | 15
CASRRDRGTGELFF | TGTGCCAGTAGGCGGGACAGGGGTACCGGGGAGCTGTTTTTT | TRBD1 | TRBJ2-2 | - | TRBV19 | 14
CASSKGTGGRRGAF | TGTGCCAGCAGCAAAGGGACAGGGGGCCGGCGGGGGGCCTTC | - | TRBJ1-2 | - | TRBV21-1 | 14
CASRFSYEQYF | TGTGCCAGCAGGTTCTCCTACGAGCAGTACTTC | - | TRBJ2-7 | - | TRBV6-5 | 11